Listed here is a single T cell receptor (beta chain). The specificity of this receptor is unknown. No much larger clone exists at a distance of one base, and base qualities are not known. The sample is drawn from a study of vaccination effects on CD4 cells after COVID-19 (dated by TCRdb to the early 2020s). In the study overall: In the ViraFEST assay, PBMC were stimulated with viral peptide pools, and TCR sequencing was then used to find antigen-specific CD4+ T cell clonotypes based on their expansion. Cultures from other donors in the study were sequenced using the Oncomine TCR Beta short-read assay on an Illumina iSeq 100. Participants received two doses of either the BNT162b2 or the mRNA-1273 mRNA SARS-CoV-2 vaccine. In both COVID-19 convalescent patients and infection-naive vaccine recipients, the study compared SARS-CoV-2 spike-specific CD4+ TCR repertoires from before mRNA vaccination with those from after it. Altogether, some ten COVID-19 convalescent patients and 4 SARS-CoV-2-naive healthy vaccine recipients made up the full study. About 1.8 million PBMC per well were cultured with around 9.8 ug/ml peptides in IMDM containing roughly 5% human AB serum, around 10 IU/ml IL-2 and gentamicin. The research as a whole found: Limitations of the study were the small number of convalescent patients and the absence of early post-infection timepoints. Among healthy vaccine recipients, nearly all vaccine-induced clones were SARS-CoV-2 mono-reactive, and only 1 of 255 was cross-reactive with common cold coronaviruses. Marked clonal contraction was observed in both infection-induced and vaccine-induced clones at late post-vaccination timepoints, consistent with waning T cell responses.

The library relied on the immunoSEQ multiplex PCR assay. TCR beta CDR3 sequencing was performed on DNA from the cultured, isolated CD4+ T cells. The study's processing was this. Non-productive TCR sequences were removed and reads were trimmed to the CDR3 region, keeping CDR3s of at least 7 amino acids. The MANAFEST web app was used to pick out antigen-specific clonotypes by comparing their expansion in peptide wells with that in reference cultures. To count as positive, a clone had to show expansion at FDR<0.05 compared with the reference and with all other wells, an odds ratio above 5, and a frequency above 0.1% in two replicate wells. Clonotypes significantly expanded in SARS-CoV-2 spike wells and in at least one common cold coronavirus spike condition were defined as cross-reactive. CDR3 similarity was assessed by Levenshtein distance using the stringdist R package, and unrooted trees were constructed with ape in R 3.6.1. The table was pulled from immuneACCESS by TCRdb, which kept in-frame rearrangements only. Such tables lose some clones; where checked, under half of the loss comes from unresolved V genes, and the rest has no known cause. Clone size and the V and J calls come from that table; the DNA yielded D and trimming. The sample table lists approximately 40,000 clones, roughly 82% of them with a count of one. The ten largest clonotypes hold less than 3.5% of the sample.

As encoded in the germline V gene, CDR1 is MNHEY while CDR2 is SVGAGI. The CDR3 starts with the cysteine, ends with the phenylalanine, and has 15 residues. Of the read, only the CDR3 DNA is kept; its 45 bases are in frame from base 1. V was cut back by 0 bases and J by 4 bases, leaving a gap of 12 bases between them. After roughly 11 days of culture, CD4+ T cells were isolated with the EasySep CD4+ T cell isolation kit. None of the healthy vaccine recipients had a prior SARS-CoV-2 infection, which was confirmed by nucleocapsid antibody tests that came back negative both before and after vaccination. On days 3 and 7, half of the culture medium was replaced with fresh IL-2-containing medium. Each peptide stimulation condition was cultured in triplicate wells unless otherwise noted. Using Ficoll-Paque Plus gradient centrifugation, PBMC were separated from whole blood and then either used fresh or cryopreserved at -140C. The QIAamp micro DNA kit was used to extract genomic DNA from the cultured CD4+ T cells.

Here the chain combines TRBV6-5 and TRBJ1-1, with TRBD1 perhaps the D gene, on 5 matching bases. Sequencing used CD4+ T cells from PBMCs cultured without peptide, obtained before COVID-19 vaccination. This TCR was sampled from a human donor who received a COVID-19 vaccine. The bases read TGTGCCAGCAGTTACTCTAGCAGGGTGGGCACTGAAGCTTTCTTT. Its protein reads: CASSYSSRVGTEAFF.